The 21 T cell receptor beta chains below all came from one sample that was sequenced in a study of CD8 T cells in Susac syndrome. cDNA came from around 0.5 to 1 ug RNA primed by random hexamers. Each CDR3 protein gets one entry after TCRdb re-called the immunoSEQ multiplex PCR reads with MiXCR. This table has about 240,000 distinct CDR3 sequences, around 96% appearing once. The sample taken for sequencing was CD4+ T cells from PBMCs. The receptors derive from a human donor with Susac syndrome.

The CDR3 here is CASSPLESLGTEQFF. The CDR3 DNA follows: TGCGCCAGCAGCCCCTTAGAAAGTTTAGGTACTGAGCAGTTCTTC. The chain is built from TRBV5-1 and TRBJ2-1; D gene unclear. This CDR3 region has 15 residues. Germline V gene sequence: CDR1 SGHRS, CDR2 YFSETQ. V gave up 4 bases and J gave up 9 bases, with 20 bases separating them. The full variable domain, rest sourced from reference TRBV5-1 and TRBJ2-1, is KAGVTQTPRYLIKTRGQQVTLSCSPISGHRSVSWYQQTPGQGLQFLFEYFSETQRNKGNFPGRFSGRQFSNSRSEMNVSTLELGDSALYLCASSPLESLGTEQFFGPGTRLTVL.

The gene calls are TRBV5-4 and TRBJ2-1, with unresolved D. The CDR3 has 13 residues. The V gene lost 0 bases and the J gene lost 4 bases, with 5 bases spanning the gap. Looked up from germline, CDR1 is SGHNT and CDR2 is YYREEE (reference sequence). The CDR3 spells CASSLEQYNEQFF. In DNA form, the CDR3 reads TGTGCCAGCAGCTTGGAACAGTACAATGAGCAGTTCTTC.

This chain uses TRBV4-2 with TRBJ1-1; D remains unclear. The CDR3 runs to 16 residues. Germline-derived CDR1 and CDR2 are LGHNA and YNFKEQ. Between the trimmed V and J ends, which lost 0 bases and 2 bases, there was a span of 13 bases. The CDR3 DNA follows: TGTGCCAGCAGCCAAGACGAGGGCCGACTCAACACTGAAGCTTTCTTT. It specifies CASSQDEGRLNTEAFF.

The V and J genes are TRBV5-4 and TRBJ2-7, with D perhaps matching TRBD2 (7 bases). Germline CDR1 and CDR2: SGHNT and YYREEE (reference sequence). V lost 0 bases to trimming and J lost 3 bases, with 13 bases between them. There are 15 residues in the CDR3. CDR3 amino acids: CASSLGEGGLYEQYF. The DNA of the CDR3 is TGTGCCAGCAGCTTGGGGGAGGGGGGACTCTACGAGCAGTACTTC.

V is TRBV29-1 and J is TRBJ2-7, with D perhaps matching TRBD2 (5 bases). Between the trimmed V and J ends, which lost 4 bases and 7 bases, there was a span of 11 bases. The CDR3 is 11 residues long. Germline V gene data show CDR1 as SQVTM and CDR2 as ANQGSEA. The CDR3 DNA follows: TGCAGCGTTGGGGAACCGGGGGAGCAGTACTTC. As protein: CSVGEPGEQYF.

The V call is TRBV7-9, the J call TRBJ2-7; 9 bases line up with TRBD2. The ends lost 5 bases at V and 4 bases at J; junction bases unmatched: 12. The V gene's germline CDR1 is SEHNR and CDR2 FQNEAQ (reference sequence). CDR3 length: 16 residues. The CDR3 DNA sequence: TGTGCCAGCAGCGCTGGGCCATCTAGCGGGGAGTACGAGCAGTACTTC. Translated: CASSAGPSSGEYEQYF.

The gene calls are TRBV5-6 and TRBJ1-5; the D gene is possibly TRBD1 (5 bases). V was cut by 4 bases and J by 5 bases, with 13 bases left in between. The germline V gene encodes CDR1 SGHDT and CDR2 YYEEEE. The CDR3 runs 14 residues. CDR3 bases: TGTGCCAGCAGCCTATTTCCCAGGGATCAGCCCCAGCATTTT. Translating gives CASSLFPRDQPQHF.

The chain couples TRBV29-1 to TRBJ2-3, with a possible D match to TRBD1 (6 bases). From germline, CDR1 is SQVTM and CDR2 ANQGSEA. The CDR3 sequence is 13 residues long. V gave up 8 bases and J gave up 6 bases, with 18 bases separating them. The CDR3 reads CSYSSGAVDTQYF. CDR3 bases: TGCAGCTACTCCTCAGGGGCGGTGGATACGCAGTATTTT.

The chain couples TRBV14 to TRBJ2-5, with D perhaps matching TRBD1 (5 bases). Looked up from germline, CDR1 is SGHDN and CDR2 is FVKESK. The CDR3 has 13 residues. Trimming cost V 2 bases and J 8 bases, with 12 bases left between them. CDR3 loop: CASSQSGTGTQYF. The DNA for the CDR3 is TGTGCCAGCAGCCAATCCGGCACAGGAACCCAGTACTTC.

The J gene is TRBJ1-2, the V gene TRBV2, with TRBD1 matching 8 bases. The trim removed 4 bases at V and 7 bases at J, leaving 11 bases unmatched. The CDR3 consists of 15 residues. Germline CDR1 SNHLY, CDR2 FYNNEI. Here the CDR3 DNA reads TGTGCCAGCAGTGTGGGGCAGGGGGCGAAGGCTGGCTACACCTTC. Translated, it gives CASSVGQGAKAGYTF.

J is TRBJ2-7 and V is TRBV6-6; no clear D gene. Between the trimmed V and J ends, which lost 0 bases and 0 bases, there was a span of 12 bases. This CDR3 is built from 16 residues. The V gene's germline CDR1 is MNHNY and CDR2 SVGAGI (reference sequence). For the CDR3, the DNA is TGTGCCAGCAGTTACTCGTCCGCCCCGAGCTCCTACGAGCAGTACTTC. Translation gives CASSYSSAPSSYEQYF.

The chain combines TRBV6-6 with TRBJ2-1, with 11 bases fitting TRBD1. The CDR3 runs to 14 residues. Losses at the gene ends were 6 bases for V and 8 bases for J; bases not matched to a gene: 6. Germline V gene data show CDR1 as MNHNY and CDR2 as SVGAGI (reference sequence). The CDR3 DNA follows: TGTGCCAGCAGAAGGACAGGGGGCAGGGATGAGCAGTTCTTC. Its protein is CASRRTGGRDEQFF.

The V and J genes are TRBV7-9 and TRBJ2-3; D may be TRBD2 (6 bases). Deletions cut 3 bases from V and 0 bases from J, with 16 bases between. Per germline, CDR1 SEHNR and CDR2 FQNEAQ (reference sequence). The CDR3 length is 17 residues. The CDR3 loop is CASSLSFGGASTDTQYF. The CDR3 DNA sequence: TGTGCCAGCAGCTTGTCTTTCGGAGGGGCTAGCACAGATACGCAGTATTTT.

The CDR3: CASEPHRDIDSYEQYF. The CDR3, as DNA: TGCGCCAGCGAGCCACACCGGGACATCGACTCATACGAGCAGTACTTC. V is TRBV23-1 and J is TRBJ2-7; tentative D call: TRBD1 (6 bases). TRBV23-1 is recorded as an ORF, its role being uncertain. The CDR3 contains 16 residues. Between the trimmed V and J ends, which lost 8 bases and 4 bases, there was a span of 24 bases.

CDR3 nucleotides: TGCGCCAGCAGCTCCGGACAGGCCTCTGGAAACACCATATATTTT. Protein sequence: CASSSGQASGNTIYF. V and J are TRBV5-1 and TRBJ1-3; 7 nucleotides line up with TRBD1. The CDR3 length is 15 residues. Germline CDR1 and CDR2: SGHRS and YFSETQ. V was pared by 3 bases and J by 0 bases, with 3 bases of the junction left unmatched.

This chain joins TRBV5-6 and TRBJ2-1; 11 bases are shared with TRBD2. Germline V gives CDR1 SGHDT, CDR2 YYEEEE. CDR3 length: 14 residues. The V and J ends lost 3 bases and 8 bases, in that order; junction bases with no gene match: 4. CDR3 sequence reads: CASSSLAGGDEQFF. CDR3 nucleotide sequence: TGTGCCAGCAGCTCTTTAGCGGGAGGGGATGAGCAGTTCTTC.

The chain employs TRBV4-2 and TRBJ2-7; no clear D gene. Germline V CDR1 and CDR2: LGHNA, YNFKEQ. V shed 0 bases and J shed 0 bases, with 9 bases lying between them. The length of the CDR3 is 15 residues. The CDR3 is CASSQDSRNSYEQYF. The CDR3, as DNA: TGTGCCAGCAGCCAAGATAGTAGGAACTCCTACGAGCAGTACTTC.

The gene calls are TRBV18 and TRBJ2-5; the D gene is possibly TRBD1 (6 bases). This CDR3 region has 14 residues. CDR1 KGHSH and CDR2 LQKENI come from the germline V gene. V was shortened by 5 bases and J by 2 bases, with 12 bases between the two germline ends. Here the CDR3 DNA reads TGTGCCAGCTCAGCACAGGGAGCTCAAGAGACCCAGTACTTC. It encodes CASSAQGAQETQYF.

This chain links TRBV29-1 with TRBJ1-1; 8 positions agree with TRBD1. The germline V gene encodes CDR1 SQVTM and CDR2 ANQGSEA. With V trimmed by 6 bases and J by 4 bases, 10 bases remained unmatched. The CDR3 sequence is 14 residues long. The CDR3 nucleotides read TGCAGCGTCTACATTCTCCAGGGGGCCACTGAAGCTTTCTTT. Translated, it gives CSVYILQGATEAFF.

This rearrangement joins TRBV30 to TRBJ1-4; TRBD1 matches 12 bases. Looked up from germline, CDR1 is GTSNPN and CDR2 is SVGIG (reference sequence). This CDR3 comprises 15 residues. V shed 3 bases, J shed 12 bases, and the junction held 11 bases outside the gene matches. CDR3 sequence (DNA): TGTGCCTGGAGCCGCGGGACAGGGGGCGGAGGGGAACTGTTTTTT. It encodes CAWSRGTGGGGELFF.

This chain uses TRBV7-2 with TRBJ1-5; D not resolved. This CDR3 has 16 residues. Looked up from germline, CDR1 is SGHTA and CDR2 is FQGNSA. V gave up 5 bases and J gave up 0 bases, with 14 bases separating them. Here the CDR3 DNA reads TGTGCCAGCAGCCCGCCCGAAGGAGATAGCAATCAGCCCCAGCATTTT. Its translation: CASSPPEGDSNQPQHF.